This TCR beta chain derives from a study of shared clonotypes between healthy human individuals (TCRdb year 2020). For the wider study: A couple of women and a few men aged 18 to 49 years were included in the cohort. For each donor, CD4 naive and CD4 memory were each given three plates, CD8 naive was given two plates, and CD8 memory was given one plate. Blood TCR repertoires of a handful of healthy adults were deeply sequenced to estimate repertoire size and the extent of clonotype sharing between individuals. Libraries were prepared and TCR repertoires were sequenced by different laboratories using diverse techniques, in order to increase sequencing depth and limit assay-specific biases. Leukapheresis yielded between about 0.85 and 10 billion PBMCs per donor.

Relative to germline, V is missing 6 bases and J is missing 2 bases, with 13 bases of the junction outside any gene match. From a lookup of the germline V gene, CDR1 and CDR2 are MDHEN and SYDVKM. The CDR3 numbers 17 residues from cysteine through phenylalanine. Only the CDR3 region is kept as DNA, spanning 51 bases read in frame from base 1. Note on this clone: Its antigen is still unknown. Base qualities are not recorded, but no much larger clone differs from it by a single base.

Using the deep immunoSEQ assay, multiplex PCR amplified TCR CDR3 regions from genomic DNA. Genomic DNA extracted from each cell subset was distributed evenly over all wells of several immunoSEQ 96-well plates, and each plate served as one replicate. Each replicate PCR for sorted subsets received around 210 ng genomic DNA, equal to tens of thousands of T cell genomes. Purified libraries were quantified with a Qubit 3.0 fluorometer, sized on a Bioanalyzer 2100, and re-quantified with the KAPA Library Quantification kit. Every immunoSEQ 96-well plate was sequenced on a separate single-read 150-cycle Illumina NextSeq 550 flow cell. In the authors' own workflow: Because the immunoSEQ output included only junctional sequences and no quality scores, the filtering could not be the same as the filtering used for full-length reads. To assign V/J genes and CDR3, sequences were annotated against IMGT germline references using PyIR, a Python wrapper for IgBLAST v1.9. Reads with weak V/J assignments (E-value above 1e-6), missing CDR3, stop codons, out-of-frame junctions, or ambiguous translated residues were removed. V3J clonotypes were defined as sequences sharing an identical inferred V gene, J gene, and CDR3 amino acid sequence. Percentage overlap between repertoires was calculated by dividing the number of shared unique clonotypes by the size of the smaller repertoire. Repertoire richness was assessed with RTK rarefaction, the Chao1 estimator, and Recon v2.1 estimates of unobserved clonotypes. For all TCRbeta clonotypes obtained by the gDNA method from four donors, generation probabilities were computed with OLGA. The table was pulled from immuneACCESS by TCRdb, which kept in-frame rearrangements only. Such tables lose some clones; where checked, under half of the loss comes from unresolved V genes, and the rest has no known cause. Clonal size and the V and J genes are those of that table, whereas D and trimming came from the DNA. Across this sample there are a few hundred thousand clones, with about 97% seen only once. 0.045% to 0.06% of the sample lies in the top ten.

The donors were healthy, HIV-negative adults with no recently reported acute infections or vaccinations. Only Caucasian adults living in Nashville, Tennessee, USA were represented among the donors. CD4+ T cells were enriched by magnetic negative selection; naive cells were then positively selected on CD45RA, and the negative fraction formed the memory subset. After blood collection by leukapheresis, PBMCs were isolated using Ficoll-Histopaque density gradient centrifugation and then cryopreserved in the vapor phase of liquid nitrogen. Analytical flow cytometry was used to check the purity and quantity of each magnetically sorted T cell population. From each sorted fraction, genomic DNA was isolated and quantified by UV absorbance on a Nanodrop 2000c. General study outcomes and caveats: Incomplete sequencing was indicated by rarefaction of sorted-subset datasets, despite the large sequencing depth. Only blood was sampled, and tissue TCR repertoires likely differ from those in blood. Pairwise subsampling indicated that sequencing depth was expected to affect the degree of clonotype sharing among donors. Higher generation probabilities were observed for clonotypes shared by all four sorted-subset donors than for non-shared clonotypes. Approximately 4.8% of naive CD4, 3.5% of naive CD8, roughly 2.4% of memory CD4, and 0.4% of memory CD8 clonotypes were shared across a few donors. Naive subsets generally had larger estimated clonotype richness than memory subsets did. Because the study included a small number of donors, the genetic and exposure-history diversity represented was limited.

This clonotype originated in a woman aged 30 to 39 in good health. The V and J segments used are TRBV28 and TRBJ1-5, with 7 junctional bases fitting TRBD1. The sample consisted of naive CD4+ T cells sorted from blood. This specimen's cell subset or site label, interpreted: CD45RA+ positively selected. CDR3 reads: CASRGGQGVTGNQPQHF. The DNA reads TGTGCCAGCAGGGGCGGGCAGGGGGTGACGGGCAATCAGCCCCAGCATTTT.